A single sample gave rise to the 4 T cell receptor beta chains below, sequenced in a study of T-cell reconstitution after alpha-beta-depleted transplantation in children. A TCRbeta library incorporating unique molecular identifiers was prepared. TCRdb used MiXCR to reprocess the PCR reads, holding one entry per CDR3 protein. Here the sample spans fewer than 350,000 distinct CDR3 sequences, about 9.9% being singletons. The source was peripheral blood, collected 180 days after TCRalphabeta/CD19-depleted stem cell transplant. These receptors all come from a male patient aged 2-15 years who had a stem cell transplant for chronic granulomatous disease, so the T cells may come from the graft donor.

This clonotype was recorded at least ten times. The rearrangement uses TRBV9 and TRBJ2-1; the D gene could be TRBD1 or TRBD2 (5 bases each). CDR1 and CDR2 (germline): SGDLS, YYNGEE. Trimming left V 4 bases short and J 8 bases short, with 16 bases between. The CDR3 covers 14 residues. The CDR3 coding sequence is TGTGCCAGCAGCCCCCGGGACGTAGGGGATGAGCAGTTCTTC. This gives the protein CASSPRDVGDEQFF.

This clonotype has ten or more counts. This chain joins TRBV5-1 and TRBJ2-3; D unclear. Trimming took 1 base from V and 2 from J, leaving 2 bases between them. The length of the CDR3 is 12 residues. Looked up from germline, CDR1 is SGHRS and CDR2 is YFSETQ. CDR3 coding DNA: TGCGCCAGCAGCTTGTCCACAGATACGCAGTATTTT. This encodes CASSLSTDTQYF.

Only a few counts were recorded for this clonotype. The genes are TRBV6-5 and TRBJ2-7, with D perhaps TRBD1 (6 bases). The CDR3 loop spans 15 amino acids. V lost 2 bases and J 1 base, leaving 12 bases between the germline ends. Germline V gives CDR1 MNHEY, CDR2 SVGAGI. CDR3 sequence: CASSYKSGQSYEQYF. As DNA, the CDR3 is TGTGCCAGCAGTTACAAATCTGGACAGTCCTACGAGCAGTACTTC.

This clonotype has ten or more counts. The rearrangement joins TRBV11-2 to TRBJ1-5; possibly TRBD1 for D (5 bases). Trimming cost V 3 bases and J 6 bases, with 15 bases left between them. Germline CDR1 SGHAT, CDR2 FQNNGV. This CDR3 is 15 amino acids long. CDR3 coding DNA: TGTGCCAGCAGCTTGGATAGTGGGGGATCTCAGCCCCAGCATTTT. Protein sequence: CASSLDSGGSQPQHF.